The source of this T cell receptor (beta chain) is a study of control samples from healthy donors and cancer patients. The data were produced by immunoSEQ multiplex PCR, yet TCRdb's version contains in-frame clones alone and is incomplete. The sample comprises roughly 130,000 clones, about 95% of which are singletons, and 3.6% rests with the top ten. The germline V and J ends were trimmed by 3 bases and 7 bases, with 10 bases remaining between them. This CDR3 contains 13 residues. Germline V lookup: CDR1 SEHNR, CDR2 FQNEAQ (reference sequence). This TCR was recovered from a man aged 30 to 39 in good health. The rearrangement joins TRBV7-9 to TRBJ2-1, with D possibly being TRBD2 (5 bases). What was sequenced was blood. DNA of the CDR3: TGTGCCAGCAGCTTGCTACTAGTGAATGAGCAGTTCTTC. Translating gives CASSLLLVNEQFF.